What follows are 12 T cell receptor beta chains derived from one specimen sequenced in a study of blood T cell repertoires in COVID-19. Data came from immunoSEQ multiplex PCR; TCRdb stores just in-frame clones and leaves some out. The table shows approximately 90,000 clones, with roughly four fifths occurring only once. What was sequenced was peripheral blood. The receptors originated from a woman of 80 years or more with acute or convalescent COVID-19.

The CDR3 protein is CASSPGQAFTEAFF. CDR3 bases: TGTGCCAGCAGTCCCGGACAGGCTTTCACTGAAGCTTTCTTT. The J gene is TRBJ1-1, the V gene TRBV25-1; TRBD1 aligns across 7 bases. Germline-derived CDR1 and CDR2 are MGHDK and SYGVNS. Trimming removed 5 bases from V and 4 bases from J; junction bases left unmatched: 7. The CDR3 runs 14 residues.

V gene TRBV5-1 combines with J gene TRBJ1-4; D might be TRBD1 (5 bases). V lost 4 bases to trimming and J lost 4 bases, with 17 bases between them. The germline V gene has CDR1 SGHRS and CDR2 YFSETQ. This CDR3 contains 16 residues. CDR3 bases: TGCGCCAGCAGCCCGACTCAGGGTGTAGGTAATGAAAAACTGTTTTTT. Its protein product is CASSPTQGVGNEKLFF.

The V call is TRBV14, the J call TRBJ2-1; D is perhaps TRBD1 (6 bases). The CDR3 is 17 amino acids. Germline-derived CDR1 and CDR2 are SGHDN and FVKESK. Trimming took off 3 bases at V and 5 bases at J, with 20 bases between the two ends. The CDR3: CASSQPKTGTRNNEQFF. The CDR3 coding sequence is TGTGCCAGCAGCCAGCCCAAAACCGGGACACGGAACAATGAGCAGTTCTTC.

The rearrangement joins TRBV3-1 (or the pseudogene TRBV3-2) to TRBJ1-6; D may be TRBD1 (6 bases). Germline V gives CDR1 LGHDT, CDR2 YNNKEL (reference sequence). CDR3 length: 17 amino acids. Trimming stripped 0 bases from V and 8 bases from J, with 17 bases between. The CDR3 reads CASSQDNRAGDDSPLHF. CDR3 nucleotides: TGTGCCAGCAGCCAAGATAATCGAGCAGGGGATGATTCACCCCTCCACTTT.

The V and J genes are TRBV28 and TRBJ1-1, with D perhaps TRBD1 (5 bases). This CDR3 spans 13 amino acids. The V gene lost 5 bases and the J gene lost 1 base, with 8 bases spanning the gap. From germline, CDR1 is MDHEN and CDR2 SYDVKM. CDR3 region: CASSGGGNTEAFF. For the CDR3, the DNA is TGTGCCAGCAGTGGGGGAGGGAACACTGAAGCTTTCTTT.

The J gene is TRBJ2-1, the V gene TRBV20-1; a possible D gene is TRBD2 (5 bases). CDR1 is DFQATT and CDR2 is SNEGSKA in the germline V gene (reference sequence). V was shortened by 3 bases and J by 13 bases, with 10 bases between the two germline ends. CDR3 length: 10 residues. The CDR3: CSASVDSQFF. The CDR3 bases are TGCAGTGCTAGTGTGGACTCACAGTTCTTC.

The count of this clone is one. The V and J genes are TRBV4-2 and TRBJ2-3; 9 bases agree with TRBD2. Germline V gene data show CDR1 as LGHNA and CDR2 as YNFKEQ. The V segment lost 0 bases and the J segment 6 bases; nucleotides outside the gene matches: 7. The CDR3 has 16 residues. In DNA, the CDR3 is TGTGCCAGCAGCCAAGAGAGACTAGCGGAGGGGGATACGCAGTATTTT. Translating it yields CASSQERLAEGDTQYF.

The chain uses TRBV28 and TRBJ1-2; the match to TRBD1 covers 7 bases. Germline CDR1 is MDHEN and CDR2 is SYDVKM. V gave up 4 bases and J gave up 6 bases; unmatched junction bases: 2. The CDR3 length is 12 residues. The CDR3 nucleotides read TGTGCCAGCAGTTCCGGGACAGATGGCTACACCTTC. Protein: CASSSGTDGYTF.

The CDR3 DNA follows: TGTGCCATCAGGGCAGCCGGGGGGACGACAGATACGCAGTATTTT. It codes for CAIRAAGGTTDTQYF. The chain joins TRBV10-3 to TRBJ2-3; 7 positions match TRBD2. This CDR3 spans 15 amino acids. Per the germline V gene, CDR1 is ENHRY and CDR2 is SYGVKD. J was trimmed by 3 bases and V by 6 bases; bases with no gene match: 9.

This chain links TRBV2 with TRBJ1-2, with D possibly matching TRBD1 (6 bases). V gave up 6 bases and J gave up 13 bases, with 12 bases separating them. The CDR3 covers 10 residues. CDR1 and CDR2 (germline): SNHLY, FYNNEI. CDR3 in DNA: TGTGCCAGCAGGCAGGCAGGGGTCACCTTC. This translates into CASRQAGVTF.

This rearrangement joins TRBV19 to TRBJ2-3; D may be TRBD2 (7 bases). Trimming pared 7 bases from V and 7 bases from J, leaving 21 bases between. There are 15 residues in the CDR3. The germline gives CDR1 LNHDA, CDR2 SQIVND (reference sequence). The CDR3 spells CASTTSGGKGNTQYF. The CDR3 nucleotides read TGTGCCAGTACTACCTCGGGGGGCAAAGGGAATACGCAGTATTTT. Looking up the rest from reference TRBV19 and TRBJ2-3 gives the full variable domain: DGGITQSPKYLFRKEGQNVTLSCEQNLNHDAMYWYRQDPGQGLRLIYYSQIVNDFQKGDIAEGYSVSREKKESFPLTVTSAQKNPTAFYLCASTTSGGKGNTQYFGPGTRLTVL.

The rearrangement uses TRBV2 and TRBJ1-1, with no clear D. CDR3 size: 12 residues. V was trimmed by 6 bases and J by 4 bases, leaving 9 bases between them. From germline, CDR1 is SNHLY and CDR2 FYNNEI. For the CDR3, the DNA is TGTGCCAGCAGCGTCCGTTTCACTGAAGCTTTCTTT. Protein product: CASSVRFTEAFF.